This T cell receptor (beta chain) was sequenced during a study of technical replicates of blood from a handful of donors. Clones were sequenced by immunoSEQ multiplex PCR, and TCRdb holds only the in-frame ones, with some missing. Among approximately 68,000 clones listed, about 97% were seen once. CDR3 length equals 15 residues. Germline CDR1 reads MNHEY; CDR2 reads SVGAGI. V was shortened by 3 bases and J by 6 bases, with 14 bases between the two germline ends. The chain uses TRBV6-5 and TRBJ2-2; possibly TRBD1 for D (5 bases). Sequencing was carried out using T cells isolated from PBMCs. This TCR came from a human donor in good health. The CDR3 DNA follows: TGTGCCAGCAGTTATCAGGGCAGATACTCCGGGGAGCTGTTTTTT. This translates into CASSYQGRYSGELFF.